The present entry profiles one TCR beta chain with its context. The CDR3 totals 17 residues. The trim removed 4 bases at V and 3 bases at J, leaving 14 bases unmatched. Germline V gene data show CDR1 as SGDLS and CDR2 as YYNGEE. Cohorts were determined from participant-reported clinical history. This entry comes from a study of blood T cell repertoires in COVID-19. Study at large: Donors in the United States, Italy and Spain gave samples during acute or convalescent COVID-19. PBMCs, B-cell-depleted T cells, or T cells were the source of the cDNA or gDNA that made up the material.

Study processing details: Amplified reference gene primers provided the basis for estimating nucleated cell counts. Only in-frame clones appear in the TCRdb table, and some are missing; sequencing was by immunoSEQ multiplex PCR. V and J calls and clone size come straight from that table; D and trimming were deduced from the DNA. The sample has 250,000 or so clones, 86% seen once. This sequence was found in a woman aged 18 to 35 who had recovered from COVID-19. The V call is TRBV9, the J call TRBJ2-3; 7 nucleotides align to TRBD1. The sample consisted of PBMCs or T cells enriched from blood (not recorded which). CDR3 coding DNA: TGTGCCAGCAGCTCTGAATTACAGGGGATACTGACAGATACGCAGTATTTT. Translated, it gives CASSSELQGILTDTQYF.